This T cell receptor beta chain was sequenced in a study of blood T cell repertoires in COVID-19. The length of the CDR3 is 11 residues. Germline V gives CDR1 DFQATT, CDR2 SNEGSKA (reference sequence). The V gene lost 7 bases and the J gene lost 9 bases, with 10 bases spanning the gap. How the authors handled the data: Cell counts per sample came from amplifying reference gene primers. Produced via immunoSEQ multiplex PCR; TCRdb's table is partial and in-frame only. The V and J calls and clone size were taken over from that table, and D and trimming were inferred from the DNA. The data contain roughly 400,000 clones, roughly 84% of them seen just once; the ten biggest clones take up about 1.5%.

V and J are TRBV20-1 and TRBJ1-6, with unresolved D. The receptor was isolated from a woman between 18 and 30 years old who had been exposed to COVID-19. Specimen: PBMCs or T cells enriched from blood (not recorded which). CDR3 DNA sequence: TGCAGTGTTAAGGGAGGTTCACCCCTCCACTTT. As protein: CSVKGGSPLHF.